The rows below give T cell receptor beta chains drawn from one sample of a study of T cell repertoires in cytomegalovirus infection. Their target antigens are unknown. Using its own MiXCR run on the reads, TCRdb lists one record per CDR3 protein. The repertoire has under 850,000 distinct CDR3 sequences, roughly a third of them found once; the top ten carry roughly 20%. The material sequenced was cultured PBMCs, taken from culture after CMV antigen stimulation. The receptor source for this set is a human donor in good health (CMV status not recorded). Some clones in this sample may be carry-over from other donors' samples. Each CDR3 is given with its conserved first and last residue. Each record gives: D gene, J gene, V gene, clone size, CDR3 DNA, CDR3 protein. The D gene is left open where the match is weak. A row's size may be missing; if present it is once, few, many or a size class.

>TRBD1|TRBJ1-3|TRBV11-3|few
TGTGCCAGCAGCTTCGTCGACAGGGACTCTGGAAACACCATATATTTT
CASSFVDRDSGNTIYF
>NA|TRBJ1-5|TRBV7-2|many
TGTGCCAGCAGCTTAGGGCCAGGCTCCATCGTGGCCCAGCATTTT
CASSLGPGSIVAQHF
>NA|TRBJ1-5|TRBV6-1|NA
TGTGCCAGCAGTGAAACAGGGCTTCAGCCCCAGCATTTT
CASSETGLQPQHF
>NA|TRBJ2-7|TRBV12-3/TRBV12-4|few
TGTGCCAGCAGTTTTCGTCAATCCAGCGGTTACGAGCAGTACTTC
CASSFRQSSGYEQYF
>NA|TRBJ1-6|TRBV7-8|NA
TGTGCCAGCAGCCTAGGGACATACGGTTCACCCCTCCACTTT
CASSLGTYGSPLHF
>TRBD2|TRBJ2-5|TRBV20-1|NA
TGCAGTGCCTTTAGCGGGGACCAAGAGACCCAGTACTTC
CSAFSGDQETQYF
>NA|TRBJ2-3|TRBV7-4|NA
TGTGCCAGCAACTCTACTGTAGATACGCAGTATTTT
CASNSTVDTQYF
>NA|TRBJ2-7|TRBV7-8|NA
TGTGCCAGCAGCTTATCTTCCATCTACGAGCAGTACTTC
CASSLSSIYEQYF
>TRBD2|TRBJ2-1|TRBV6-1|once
TGTGCCAGCAGTAAAAGTCGGGCGCGGGGGGGATATGAGCAGTTCTTC
CASSKSRARGGYEQFF
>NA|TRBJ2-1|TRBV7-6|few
TGTGCCAGCAGCTCTGGACATAACAATGAGCAGTTCTTC
CASSSGHNNEQFF
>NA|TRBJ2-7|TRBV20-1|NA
TGCAGTGCACAATCCGTAGGGCCTTCCTCCTACGAGCAGTACTTC
CSAQSVGPSSYEQYF
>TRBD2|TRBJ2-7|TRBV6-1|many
TGTGCCAGCAGTGGTAGGGGACTAGCGGGAGGGCTCCACGAGCAGTACTTC
CASSGRGLAGGLHEQYF
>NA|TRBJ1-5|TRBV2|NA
TGTGCCAGCAGGTTGTCCTATAGCAATCAGCCCCAGCATTTT
CASRLSYSNQPQHF
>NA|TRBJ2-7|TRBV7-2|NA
TGTGCCAGCAGCCCACTGGGCAGGGTTGGCTACGAGCAGTACTTC
CASSPLGRVGYEQYF
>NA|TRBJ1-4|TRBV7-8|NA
TGTGCCAGCAGCAAACGACAGAATGAAAAACTGTTTTTT
CASSKRQNEKLFF
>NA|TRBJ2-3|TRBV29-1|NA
TGCAGCTCCCAGATAGCAGATACGCAGTATTTT
CSSQIADTQYF
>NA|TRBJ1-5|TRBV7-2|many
TGTGCCAGCAGCTTAGCTGGCCCACGGGGGCATTTT
CASSLAGPRGHF
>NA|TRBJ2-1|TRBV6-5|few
TGTGCCGCCGAAGGGGTTGGACCCTACAATGAGCAGTTCTTC
CAAEGVGPYNEQFF
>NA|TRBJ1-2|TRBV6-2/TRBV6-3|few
TGTGCCAGCAGTTACGCCCAGGACGGCTATGGCTACACCTTC
CASSYAQDGYGYTF
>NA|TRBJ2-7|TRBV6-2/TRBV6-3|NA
TGTGCCAGCAGTTACCCGGGACAAAACTACGAGCAGTACTTC
CASSYPGQNYEQYF
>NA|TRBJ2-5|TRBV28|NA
TGTGCCTCCATGCCCGGCGGGACAAAATGGGGGACCCAGTACTTC
CASMPGGTKWGTQYF
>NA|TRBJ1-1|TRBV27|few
TGTGCCAGCAGTTCTCCCGGACGAGGGATGAACACTGAAGCTTTCTTT
CASSSPGRGMNTEAFF
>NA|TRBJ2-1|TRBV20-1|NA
TGCAGTGCTAGTCTGCCCTGGGGCAATGAGCAGTTCTTC
CSASLPWGNEQFF
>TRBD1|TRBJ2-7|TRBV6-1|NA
TGTGCCAGCAGAGGACAGGGAGAATACGAGCAGTACTTC
CASRGQGEYEQYF
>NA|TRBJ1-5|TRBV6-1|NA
TGTGCCACCACGACCCGGGCCATCAATCAGCCCCAGCATTTT
CATTTRAINQPQHF
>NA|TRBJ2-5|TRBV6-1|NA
TGTGCCAGCCGCACGGGAGCGGACCAAGAGACCCAGTACTTC
CASRTGADQETQYF
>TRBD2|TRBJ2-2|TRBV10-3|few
TGTGCCATCAGGAGACTAGCGGCAAACACCGGGGAGCTGTTTTTT
CAIRRLAANTGELFF
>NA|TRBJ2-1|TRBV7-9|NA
TGTGCCAGCAGCTTGACCCTTATGAACGGATACAATGAGCAGTTCTTC
CASSLTLMNGYNEQFF
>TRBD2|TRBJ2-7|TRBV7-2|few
TGTGCCAGCAGTCTTCAGCGGGAGGGCGAGCAGTACTTC
CASSLQREGEQYF
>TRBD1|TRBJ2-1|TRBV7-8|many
TGTGCCAGCAGCTTAGCCCAGGGGGTATACAATGAGCAGTTCTTC
CASSLAQGVYNEQFF
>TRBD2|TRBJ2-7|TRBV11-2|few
TGTGCCAGCAACGGAGCGGGAGTCTCCTACGAGCAGTACTTC
CASNGAGVSYEQYF
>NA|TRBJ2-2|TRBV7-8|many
TGTGCCAGCAGCTTTAGCCTAAAGTCGGGGGAGCTGTTTTTT
CASSFSLKSGELFF
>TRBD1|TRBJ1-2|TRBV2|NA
TGTGCCAGCAACCAAGGACAGGGCGAGTATGGCTACACCTTC
CASNQGQGEYGYTF